These 21 T cell receptor beta chains share one sample of origin, sequenced in a study of blood T cell repertoires in COVID-19. Clones were read by immunoSEQ multiplex PCR, and TCRdb kept only the in-frame ones, dropping some. The sample carries under 150,000 clones, 75% to 80% recorded once. Sequencing used peripheral blood. The receptors were gathered from a woman aged 50 to 65 with active or convalescent COVID-19.

V is TRBV18 and J is TRBJ1-1, with unresolved D. Germline V CDR1 and CDR2: KGHSH, LQKENI. V lost 3 bases and J 1 base, leaving 3 bases between the germline ends. The CDR3 length is 12 residues. The CDR3 protein is CASSPQNTEAFF. The CDR3 coding sequence is TGTGCCAGCTCACCCCAGAACACTGAAGCTTTCTTT.

As to this clone: At the DNA level, this CDR3 is encoded by other sequences in the same sample as well. The genes are TRBV29-1 and TRBJ1-5; 7 bases fit TRBD1. The trim removed 5 bases at V and 1 base at J, leaving 5 bases unmatched. CDR1 SQVTM and CDR2 ANQGSEA come from the germline V gene. This CDR3 contains 14 residues. The CDR3 is CSVRDRGSNQPQHF. Written as DNA, the CDR3 is TGCAGCGTTCGGGACAGAGGCAGCAATCAGCCCCAGCATTTT. The whole variable domain, filled in from reference TRBV29-1 and TRBJ1-5, reads SAVISQKPSRDICQRGTSLTIQCQVDSQVTMMFWYRQQPGQSLTLIATANQGSEATYESGFVIDKFPISRPNLTFSTLTVSNMSPEDSSIYLCSVRDRGSNQPQHFGDGTRLSIL.

The chain carries TRBV30 and TRBJ2-7; TRBD2 matches 9 bases. In germline, CDR1 is GTSNPN, CDR2 SVGIG (reference sequence). V was pared by 1 base and J by 3 bases, with 4 bases of the junction left unmatched. CDR3 length: 14 residues. This CDR3 is CAWSAQAGGYEQYF. CDR3 DNA sequence: TGTGCCTGGAGTGCTCAAGCGGGAGGCTACGAGCAGTACTTC.

The J gene is TRBJ1-6, the V gene TRBV28; D might be TRBD1 (5 bases). V was pared by 5 bases and J by 8 bases, with 13 bases between. The CDR3 covers 14 residues. Germline-derived CDR1 and CDR2 are MDHEN and SYDVKM. In nucleotides, the CDR3 is TGTGCCAGCAGTCCACCGCCCAGGGATTCACCCCTCCACTTT. Its protein product is CASSPPPRDSPLHF.

The chain carries TRBV28 and TRBJ1-4, with 9 positions matching TRBD1. The CDR3 consists of 15 residues. J lost 8 bases, V lost 2 bases, and 6 bases had no gene match. In germline, CDR1 is MDHEN, CDR2 SYDVKM. CDR3 coding DNA: TGTGCCAGCAGTTTACCCGGGACAGGGAAGGAAAAACTGTTTTTT. Translated: CASSLPGTGKEKLFF.

The chain employs TRBV29-1 and TRBJ2-3; D perhaps matches TRBD1 (5 bases). The germline V gene has CDR1 SQVTM and CDR2 ANQGSEA. The CDR3 length is 13 residues. Trimming removed 7 bases at V and 4 bases at J, with 15 bases between. CDR3 loop: CSATSSGPDTQYF. The CDR3 DNA is TGCAGCGCCACATCCTCAGGGCCAGATACGCAGTATTTT.

This clone was counted only a few times. The V gene is TRBV7-2, the J gene TRBJ1-2; the D is unclear. Germline assignment: CDR1 SGHTA and CDR2 FQGNSA. Deletions cut 3 bases from V and 2 bases from J, with 7 bases between. The CDR3 runs to 13 residues. The CDR3 sequence is CASSFSRNYGYTF. CDR3 nucleotides: TGTGCCAGCAGCTTTTCCAGAAACTATGGCTACACCTTC. The entire variable domain, with the rest obtained from reference TRBV7-2 and TRBJ1-2, is as follows: GAGVSQSPSNKVTEKGKDVELRCDPISGHTALYWYRQSLGQGLEFLIYFQGNSAPDKSGLPSDRFSAERTGGSVSTLTIQRTQQEDSAVYLCASSFSRNYGYTFGSGTRLTVV.

This chain connects TRBV18 to TRBJ2-1, with D possibly being TRBD1 (6 bases). CDR1 is KGHSH and CDR2 is LQKENI in the germline V gene. Trimming left V 3 bases short and J 0 bases short, with 18 bases between. This CDR3 has 18 amino acids. The CDR3, as DNA: TGTGCCAGCTCACCCCTTCCGCCACAGGGCAGCTCCTACAATGAGCAGTTCTTC. Amino acids: CASSPLPPQGSSYNEQFF.

V and J are TRBV28 and TRBJ1-2; 8 positions agree with TRBD1. This CDR3 is 14 amino acids long. Trimming took 6 bases from V and 8 from J; bases not matched to a gene: 11. In germline, CDR1 is MDHEN, CDR2 SYDVKM. CDR3 sequence reads: CASRGDRSRRGYTF. The DNA for the CDR3 is TGTGCCAGCAGAGGGGACAGGTCCCGGAGGGGCTACACCTTC.

This CDR3 reads CASSRQGDTSYEQYF. The CDR3 DNA is TGCGCCAGCAGTAGGCAGGGGGATACATCCTACGAGCAGTACTTC. The rearrangement uses TRBV5-1 and TRBJ2-7; the match to TRBD1 covers 7 bases. Trimming at V came to 5 bases and at J to 1 base, leaving 9 bases not matched to a gene. The CDR3 sequence is 15 residues long. CDR1 and CDR2 (germline): SGHRS, YFSETQ. The complete variable domain, with remaining parts taken from reference TRBV5-1 and TRBJ2-7, reads KAGVTQTPRYLIKTRGQQVTLSCSPISGHRSVSWYQQTPGQGLQFLFEYFSETQRNKGNFPGRFSGRQFSNSRSEMNVSTLELGDSALYLCASSRQGDTSYEQYFGPGTRLTVT.

The rearrangement joins TRBV20-1 to TRBJ1-2; TRBD1 matches at 7 bases. Trimming removed 3 bases from V and 0 bases from J; junction bases left unmatched: 7. Germline CDR1 DFQATT, CDR2 SNEGSKA (reference sequence). The CDR3 has 15 amino acids. CDR3 amino acids: CSASEGATPNYGYTF. Written as DNA, the CDR3 is TGCAGTGCTAGTGAGGGGGCGACTCCTAACTATGGCTACACCTTC.

The rearrangement links TRBV30 to TRBJ1-1; 7 bases line up with TRBD1. Germline assignment: CDR1 GTSNPN and CDR2 SVGIG (reference sequence). The J segment lost 3 bases and the V segment lost 4 bases, leaving 2 bases of the junction unmatched. This CDR3 is built from 12 residues. This CDR3 is CAWIQGDTEAFF. The DNA for the CDR3 is TGTGCCTGGATTCAGGGGGACACTGAAGCTTTCTTT.

V usage is TRBV3-1 (or the pseudogene TRBV3-2) and J usage is TRBJ2-1; D perhaps matches TRBD1 (7 bases). The germline gives CDR1 LGHDT, CDR2 YNNKEL (reference sequence). This CDR3 comprises 13 residues. The V end lost 0 bases, the J end lost 9 bases, and 9 bases lay between the germline ends. CDR3 amino acids: CASSQDRGVEQFF. The CDR3 nucleotides read TGTGCCAGCAGCCAAGACAGGGGGGTTGAGCAGTTCTTC.

This chain uses TRBV6-2 or TRBV6-3 with TRBJ2-4; D unresolved. V lost 2 bases and J 0 bases, leaving 11 bases between the germline ends. The CDR3 loop spans 16 amino acids. Germline loops: CDR1 MNHEY, CDR2 SVGEGT. The CDR3 sequence is CASSYVARLAKNIQYF. The CDR3 DNA reads as TGTGCCAGCAGTTACGTGGCAAGACTAGCCAAAAACATTCAGTACTTC.

V gene TRBV30 combines with J gene TRBJ2-7; no firm D call. Trimming removed 0 bases from V and 6 bases from J, with 12 bases in between. Germline V lookup: CDR1 GTSNPN, CDR2 SVGIG (reference sequence). CDR3 length: 13 residues. CDR3 region: CAWSVAGSGEQYF. The CDR3 nucleotides are TGTGCCTGGAGTGTAGCTGGGTCGGGCGAGCAGTACTTC.

The chain couples TRBV4-1 to TRBJ1-2; D is uncertain. Trimming removed 0 bases at V and 8 bases at J, with 13 bases between. CDR1 is MGHRA, CDR2 YSYEKL, per germline. The CDR3 is 14 residues long. This CDR3 is CASSQEEREGGYTF. CDR3 coding DNA: TGCGCCAGCAGCCAAGAAGAACGGGAAGGAGGCTACACCTTC.

This chain joins TRBV3-1 (or the pseudogene TRBV3-2) and TRBJ1-2; TRBD1 matches at 9 bases. The CDR3 is 16 residues long. CDR1 is LGHDT and CDR2 is YNNKEL in the germline V gene (reference sequence). The V and J ends lost 4 bases and 6 bases, in that order; junction bases with no gene match: 12. The CDR3 DNA reads TGTGCCAGCAGCCCCCTAGGGACAGGGAGGGCCCATGGCTACACCTTC. It is translated as CASSPLGTGRAHGYTF.

The genes are TRBV30 and TRBJ2-2; D possibly corresponds to TRBD1 (5 bases). V lost 3 bases, J lost 5 bases, and 13 bases lay in between. Germline-derived CDR1 and CDR2 are GTSNPN and SVGIG (reference sequence). The CDR3 consists of 14 residues. The CDR3 bases are TGTGCCTGGAGCGCAGGGATTTGGACCGGGGAGCTGTTTTTT. Amino acid sequence: CAWSAGIWTGELFF.

This clone was observed a few times. V gene TRBV7-2 combines with J gene TRBJ1-5; D is perhaps TRBD1 (5 bases). Germline-derived CDR1 and CDR2 are SGHTA and FQGNSA. This CDR3 spans 13 amino acids. V dropped 7 bases and J dropped 3 bases, with 10 bases sitting between them. In DNA form, the CDR3 reads TGTGCCAGCACCAAGACAGTCAATCAGCCCCAGCATTTT. It specifies CASTKTVNQPQHF. The whole variable domain, filled in from reference TRBV7-2 and TRBJ1-5, reads GAGVSQSPSNKVTEKGKDVELRCDPISGHTALYWYRQSLGQGLEFLIYFQGNSAPDKSGLPSDRFSAERTGGSVSTLTIQRTQQEDSAVYLCASTKTVNQPQHFGDGTRLSIL.

This sequence joins TRBV5-1 and TRBJ1-1; 7 bases align to TRBD1. From germline, CDR1 is SGHRS and CDR2 YFSETQ. The CDR3 runs 15 residues. V shed 4 bases, J shed 4 bases, and the junction held 10 bases outside the gene matches. CDR3: CASSPWDRTGTEAFF. In nucleotides, the CDR3 is TGCGCCAGCAGCCCATGGGACCGGACAGGCACTGAAGCTTTCTTT.

The chain joins TRBV6-6 to TRBJ1-5; 8 nucleotides align to TRBD1. CDR1 and CDR2 from the germline V gene are MNHNY and SVGAGI (reference sequence). There are 13 residues in the CDR3. Trimming at V came to 10 bases and at J to 6 bases, leaving 8 bases not matched to a gene. CDR3 nucleotides: TGTGCCACCGTTGGACAGGGTCCTCAGCCCCAGCATTTT. Translation: CATVGQGPQPQHF.